Below, 20 T cell receptor beta chains from the same sample are listed, as sequenced in a study of blood T cell repertoires in COVID-19. TCRdb's copy holds only in-frame clones and misses some; the assay was immunoSEQ multiplex PCR. This table holds 36,000 or so clones, around 90% found once. The source material was peripheral blood. The source of these receptors is a woman in her seventies with active COVID-19.

The chain has TRBV5-4 and TRBJ2-3; possibly TRBD2 for D (6 bases). The CDR3 extends over 14 amino acids. Germline assignment: CDR1 SGHNT and CDR2 YYREEE (reference sequence). The V gene lost 4 bases and the J gene lost 6 bases, with 15 bases spanning the gap. This CDR3 is CASSLSGATDTQYF. CDR3 nucleotides: TGTGCCAGCAGCCTTAGCGGTGCAACCGATACGCAGTATTTT.

The CDR3 sequence is CASSWEPGQDTQYF. The CDR3, as DNA: TGTGCCAGCAGTTGGGAACCGGGACAAGATACGCAGTATTTT. The chain recombines TRBV6-5 with TRBJ2-3; D possibly corresponds to TRBD1 (6 bases). V shed 4 bases and J shed 5 bases, with 13 bases lying between them. The CDR3 runs to 14 residues. Germline-derived CDR1 and CDR2 are MNHEY and SVGAGI.

The gene calls are TRBV3-1 (or the pseudogene TRBV3-2) and TRBJ2-7; no firm D call. CDR1 and CDR2 from the germline V gene are LGHDT and YNNKEL (reference sequence). V dropped 4 bases and J dropped 2 bases, with 9 bases sitting between them. This CDR3 is built from 13 residues. For the CDR3, the DNA is TGTGCCAGCAGCCTCGGCGGTCCCTACGAGCAGTACTTC. This translates into CASSLGGPYEQYF.

This chain connects TRBV11-3 to TRBJ1-2; 10 nucleotides align to TRBD1. Germline CDR1 and CDR2: SGHNT and YENEEA. J gave up 2 bases and V 5 bases, and 11 bases lay outside the gene matches. The CDR3 totals 17 residues. CDR3 bases: TGTGCCAGCAGCCCCGTCGAGCCGGACAGGGGGAACTATGGCTACACCTTC. It yields the protein CASSPVEPDRGNYGYTF.

This clone was counted between two and nine times. Here the CDR3 reads CASSYPDRGVEKAFF. In DNA, the CDR3 is TGTGCCAGCAGTTACCCGGACAGGGGTGTTGAAAAAGCTTTCTTT. J is TRBJ1-1 and V is TRBV6-5, with 9 bases lining up with TRBD1. There are 15 residues in the CDR3. V trimming: 2 bases; J trimming: 9 bases; junction bases outside the gene matches: 10. The germline V gene has CDR1 MNHEY and CDR2 SVGAGI.

The table lists this clone with a count of one. The chain has TRBV19 and TRBJ2-2, with D unresolved. The CDR3 consists of 14 residues. V was pared by 7 bases and J by 7 bases, with 16 bases between. The germline V gene encodes CDR1 LNHDA and CDR2 SQIVND (reference sequence). CDR3: CASKELQRSGELFF. CDR3 nucleotides: TGTGCCAGTAAGGAGCTTCAAAGAAGCGGGGAGCTGTTTTTT.

The genes are TRBV9 and TRBJ2-1, with 8 bases matching TRBD2. This CDR3 has 17 residues. Trimming cost V 0 bases and J 6 bases; bases outside gene matches: 11. Germline V CDR1 and CDR2: SGDLS, YYNGEE. The chain's CDR3 is CASSVAAVAGGLNEQFF. CDR3 DNA sequence: TGTGCCAGCAGCGTAGCAGCTGTTGCGGGGGGACTCAATGAGCAGTTCTTC.

The chain employs TRBV5-1 and TRBJ2-2, with D possibly matching TRBD2 (6 bases). There are 14 residues in the CDR3. Trimming removed 3 bases from V and 0 bases from J, with 6 bases in between. Per germline, CDR1 SGHRS and CDR2 YFSETQ. The CDR3, as DNA: TGCGCCAGCAGCTCGGGGGCGAACACCGGGGAGCTGTTTTTT. It translates to CASSSGANTGELFF.

The chain has TRBV19 and TRBJ2-7; TRBD1 matches 7 bases. The V and J ends lost 5 bases and 6 bases, in that order; junction bases with no gene match: 13. Per germline, CDR1 LNHDA and CDR2 SQIVND (reference sequence). This CDR3 region has 15 residues. CDR3 amino acids: CASSPWTGRTSEQYF. CDR3 nucleotide sequence: TGTGCCAGTAGTCCGTGGACAGGTCGAACTTCCGAGCAGTACTTC. The whole variable domain, remainder taken from reference TRBV19 and TRBJ2-7, is DGGITQSPKYLFRKEGQNVTLSCEQNLNHDAMYWYRQDPGQGLRLIYYSQIVNDFQKGDIAEGYSVSREKKESFPLTVTSAQKNPTAFYLCASSPWTGRTSEQYFGPGTRLTVT.

CDR3 sequence: CASSLGRTATEAFF. The CDR3 coding sequence is TGCGCCAGCAGCTTAGGACGGACAGCCACTGAAGCTTTCTTT. V is TRBV5-1 and J is TRBJ1-1, with D perhaps matching TRBD1 (6 bases). The V and J ends lost 2 bases and 4 bases respectively, with 12 bases between them. The length of the CDR3 is 14 residues. Germline lookup yields CDR1 SGHRS and CDR2 YFSETQ. Together with reference TRBV5-1 and TRBJ1-1, the CDR3 gives the full variable domain: KAGVTQTPRYLIKTRGQQVTLSCSPISGHRSVSWYQQTPGQGLQFLFEYFSETQRNKGNFPGRFSGRQFSNSRSEMNVSTLELGDSALYLCASSLGRTATEAFFGQGTRLTVV.

CDR3 nucleotide sequence: TGTGCCAGCAGTTCGGGACTAGCGGGGGAGTACAATGAGCAGTTCTTC. Its translation is CASSSGLAGEYNEQFF. The rearrangement joins TRBV28 to TRBJ2-1, with 14 bases lining up with TRBD2. J was trimmed by 4 bases and V by 4 bases; bases with no gene match: 3. The CDR3 is made up of 16 amino acids. The germline V gene encodes CDR1 MDHEN and CDR2 SYDVKM.

The gene calls are TRBV5-4 and TRBJ2-2; no reliable D call. Germline lookup yields CDR1 SGHNT and CDR2 YYREEE (reference sequence). CDR3 length equals 13 residues. Trimming took 5 bases from V and 1 from J, leaving 6 bases between them. CDR3 coding DNA: TGTGCCAGCAGTGACTTGAACACCGGGGAGCTGTTTTTT. It specifies CASSDLNTGELFF.

The genes are TRBV9 and TRBJ1-4; D is uncertain. Germline assignment: CDR1 SGDLS and CDR2 YYNGEE. V lost 0 bases to trimming and J lost 8 bases, with 14 bases between them. There are 15 residues in the CDR3. CDR3 protein: CASSVDMGGGEKLFF. The CDR3 coding sequence is TGTGCCAGCAGCGTAGACATGGGAGGTGGCGAAAAACTGTTTTTT.

V and J are TRBV20-1 and TRBJ1-5; maybe TRBD1 (6 bases). The V gene lost 3 bases and the J gene lost 6 bases, with 18 bases spanning the gap. This CDR3 is 15 amino acids long. Germline CDR1 is DFQATT and CDR2 is SNEGSKA (reference sequence). CDR3 coding DNA: TGCAGTGCTAGTTTTCGGGGGGCGAACGGTCAGCCCCAGCATTTT. The encoded protein is CSASFRGANGQPQHF.

The V and J genes are TRBV30 and TRBJ2-7, with D perhaps matching TRBD1 (6 bases). With 4 bases removed from V and 2 bases from J, the gap between germline ends came to 9 bases. The CDR3 contains 12 residues. Germline CDR1 is GTSNPN and CDR2 is SVGIG (reference sequence). CDR3: CAWTGATYEQYF. CDR3 coding DNA: TGTGCCTGGACAGGGGCGACCTACGAGCAGTACTTC.

As for this clone: One junction end disagrees with the germline gene, perhaps due to a read error. The chain links TRBV19 to TRBJ1-1; D possibly corresponds to TRBD1 (5 bases). CDR1 and CDR2 from the germline V gene are LNHDA and SQIVND (reference sequence). The CDR3 is made up of 13 amino acids. CDR3 protein: CASSRGVKTEAFF. The CDR3 region has the DNA TGTGCCAGTAGTAGGGGGGTGAAAACTGAAGCTTTCTTT.

This rearrangement joins TRBV7-9 to TRBJ1-1; D ambiguous. V lost 1 base and J 0 bases, leaving 6 bases between the germline ends. The CDR3 contains 14 residues. Germline V CDR1 and CDR2: SEHNR, FQNEAQ (reference sequence). The CDR3 sequence: CASSLGGLNTEAFF. The DNA for the CDR3 is TGTGCCAGCAGCTTAGGAGGGTTGAACACTGAAGCTTTCTTT.

V gene TRBV19 combines with J gene TRBJ2-3; a weak D match, TRBD2 (5 bases). V was cut by 3 bases and J by 4 bases, with 11 bases left in between. The CDR3 contains 14 residues. CDR1 is LNHDA and CDR2 is SQIVND in the germline V gene (reference sequence). The DNA of the CDR3 is TGTGCCAGTAGTATCTCGGCTAGCCCAGATACGCAGTATTTT. Its translation is CASSISASPDTQYF.

The J gene is TRBJ1-1, the V gene TRBV20-1; D call uncertain. V lost 3 bases and J 1 base, leaving 6 bases between the germline ends. Germline V gene lookup returns CDR1 DFQATT and CDR2 SNEGSKA (reference sequence). There are 12 residues in the CDR3. The DNA of the CDR3 is TGCAGTGCTAGTGGAGGGAACACTGAAGCTTTCTTT. Protein sequence: CSASGGNTEAFF.

The chain is built from TRBV4-3 and TRBJ2-3, with D tentatively TRBD2 (5 bases). This CDR3 is built from 15 residues. The V end lost 0 bases, the J end lost 2 bases, and 9 bases lay between the germline ends. Germline CDR1 reads LGHNA; CDR2 reads YSLEER. CDR3 sequence reads: CASSQESGFTDTQYF. For the CDR3, the DNA is TGCGCCAGCAGCCAAGAAAGCGGTTTCACAGATACGCAGTATTTT.